Below are 28 T cell receptor beta chains sequenced from a single sample in a study of T cell repertoires in cytomegalovirus infection (dated by TCRdb to between 2018 and 2021). Sequenced on an Illumina HiSeq 1500. The public reads were run again by TCRdb, first through fastp at Q25 and then through MiXCR, and only productive beta chains were kept. Here each entry gathers all rows of one CDR3 protein and keeps the most common genes and DNA. Counted in this sample were more than 85,000 distinct CDR3 sequences; 20% to 25% of them appeared once. 35% to 50% of the sample comes from the top ten. Material for sequencing was CD8+ T cells from PBMCs. These receptors were obtained from a human donor in good health (CMV status not recorded). Some clones in this sample may be carry-over from other donors' samples.

This clonotype was found a few times. This chain connects TRBV28 to TRBJ2-5; TRBD2 is a possible D gene (6 bases). There are 15 residues in the CDR3. Germline V gives CDR1 MDHEN, CDR2 SYDVKM. V was trimmed by 2 bases and J by 2 bases, leaving 12 bases between them. The CDR3 protein is CASSLNEGLQETQYF. In nucleotides, the CDR3 is TGTGCCAGCAGTTTAAATGAGGGACTTCAAGAGACCCAGTACTTC.

A few counts support this clonotype. This chain connects TRBV6-2 or TRBV6-3 to TRBJ2-2; D not certain. Germline values: CDR1 MNHEY, CDR2 SVGEGT. V was pared by 0 bases and J by 3 bases, with 11 bases between. The CDR3 has 16 amino acids. DNA of the CDR3: TGTGCCAGCAGTTACTCGCCCTATCCGGACACCGGGGAGCTGTTTTTT. Translating it yields CASSYSPYPDTGELFF.

This clonotype appeared many times. The chain has TRBV4-2 and TRBJ1-5; D is perhaps TRBD1 (5 bases). This CDR3 contains 15 residues. Germline lookup yields CDR1 LGHNA and CDR2 YNFKEQ. V lost 1 base to trimming and J lost 6 bases, with 13 bases between them. CDR3 amino acids: CASSQGRGAGQPQHF. CDR3 DNA: TGTGCCAGCAGCCAAGGCCGCGGGGCTGGTCAGCCCCAGCATTTT.

V usage is TRBV2 and J usage is TRBJ2-3; D may be TRBD2 (6 bases). The germline V gene has CDR1 SNHLY and CDR2 FYNNEI. This CDR3 is built from 16 residues. Trimming cost V 8 bases and J 4 bases, with 22 bases left between them. The CDR3 protein is CASLPGVAVSSDTQYF. The CDR3 DNA is TGTGCCAGCCTACCAGGAGTAGCGGTTTCGTCAGATACGCAGTATTTT.

This clonotype was seen many times. V usage is TRBV7-8 and J usage is TRBJ2-7; 10 nucleotides line up with TRBD2. The CDR3 has 16 amino acids. From germline, CDR1 is SGHVS and CDR2 FQNEAQ. Trimming removed 0 bases from V and 0 bases from J; junction bases left unmatched: 2. The CDR3 nucleotides are TGTGCCAGCAGCTTAGCGGCTAGCGGGAGCTCCTACGAGCAGTACTTC. As protein: CASSLAASGSSYEQYF.

This clonotype has a handful of counts. The chain recombines TRBV29-1 with TRBJ2-5; D is uncertain. Trimming shortened V by 4 bases and J by 1 base, and 7 bases separated the two germline ends. This CDR3 comprises 12 residues. The germline CDR1 and CDR2 sequences are SQVTM and ANQGSEA. The CDR3 bases are TGCAGCGTTGCTGCAAGCCAAGAGACCCAGTACTTC. Protein product: CSVAASQETQYF.

V is TRBV7-9 and J is TRBJ2-1, with D perhaps matching TRBD2 (6 bases). The CDR3 loop spans 15 amino acids. Trimming took off 5 bases at V and 5 bases at J, with 16 bases between the two ends. The germline V gene encodes CDR1 SEHNR and CDR2 FQNEAQ (reference sequence). The CDR3 DNA sequence: TGTGCCAGCAGCCCGCCAGCGGGCGGTGACAATGAGCAGTTCTTC. Translation: CASSPPAGGDNEQFF. The full variable domain, in which reference TRBV7-9 and TRBJ2-1 provide the parts outside the CDR3, is DTGVSQNPRHKITKRGQNVTFRCDPISEHNRLYWYRQTLGQGPEFLTYFQNEAQLEKSRLLSDRFSAERPKGSFSTLEIQRTEQGDSAMYLCASSPPAGGDNEQFFGPGTRLTVL.

The chain is built from TRBV29-1 and TRBJ2-1, with D perhaps assigned TRBD1 or TRBD2 (5 bases each). Trimming removed 1 base from V and 2 bases from J, with 6 bases in between. The CDR3 runs to 13 residues. Per the germline V gene, CDR1 is SQVTM and CDR2 is ANQGSEA. This chain's CDR3 is CSVEGGTYNEQFF. Written as DNA, the CDR3 is TGCAGCGTTGAAGGGGGGACCTACAATGAGCAGTTCTTC.

This clonotype was counted ten times or more. This chain uses TRBV7-2 with TRBJ2-5; TRBD1 matches at 8 bases. Losses at the gene ends were 3 bases for V and 2 bases for J; bases not matched to a gene: 8. Germline assignment: CDR1 SGHTA and CDR2 FQGNSA. There are 16 residues in the CDR3. The CDR3: CASSFGQGGRQETQYF. CDR3 coding DNA: TGTGCCAGCAGCTTCGGACAGGGTGGACGACAAGAGACCCAGTACTTC.

This clonotype came up many times. The V and J genes are TRBV7-6 and TRBJ2-2, with D perhaps being TRBD1 or TRBD2 (5 bases each). Germline CDR1 SGHVS, CDR2 FNYEAQ. The V end lost 2 bases, the J end lost 4 bases, and 17 bases lay between the germline ends. CDR3 length: 17 amino acids. CDR3 sequence reads: CASSLYRTGTGTGELFF. The CDR3 nucleotides read TGTGCCAGCAGCTTATACAGAACCGGGACGGGCACCGGGGAGCTGTTTTTT.

The chain employs TRBV7-9 and TRBJ1-2; 7 positions agree with TRBD1. CDR3 length equals 12 residues. In germline, CDR1 is SEHNR, CDR2 FQNEAQ (reference sequence). V shed 9 bases and J 2 bases; nucleotides not matched to a gene: 3. In nucleotides, the CDR3 is TGTGCCAGTCTAGGGGGCAACTATGGCTACACCTTC. It is translated as CASLGGNYGYTF.

The chain employs TRBV4-1 and TRBJ2-7; D is uncertain. Per germline, CDR1 MGHRA and CDR2 YSYEKL. Trimming stripped 0 bases from V and 5 bases from J, with 14 bases between. There are 15 residues in the CDR3. The CDR3 reads CASSQDRLDSNEQYF. CDR3 coding DNA: TGCGCCAGCAGCCAAGATCGGCTAGATTCAAACGAGCAGTACTTC.

Only a few counts were recorded for this clonotype. The chain recombines TRBV4-1 with TRBJ2-5; D unclear. Trimming left V 0 bases short and J 10 bases short, with 18 bases between. Looked up from germline, CDR1 is MGHRA and CDR2 is YSYEKL. The CDR3 length is 15 residues. CDR3 nucleotide sequence: TGCGCCAGCAGCCAAGATCCGGTAGCCTTTGGGGTCCAGTACTTC. Translating it yields CASSQDPVAFGVQYF.

The V call is TRBV5-1, the J call TRBJ1-6; D unclear. The CDR3 spans 13 residues. Trimming pared 2 bases from V and 13 bases from J, leaving 13 bases between. CDR1 is SGHRS, CDR2 YFSETQ, per germline. The CDR3, as DNA: TGCGCCAGCAGCTTCTCCCCTCATGAGCCCCTCCACTTT. Its translation: CASSFSPHEPLHF.

This chain uses TRBV6-6 with TRBJ1-6; no clear D gene. Trimming shortened V by 0 bases and J by 6 bases, and 12 bases separated the two germline ends. CDR1 is MNHNY, CDR2 SVGAGI, per germline (reference sequence). The CDR3 has 16 amino acids. The CDR3 DNA reads TGTGCCAGCAGTTACTCAGCACAGATACCTAATTCACCCCTCCACTTT. It encodes CASSYSAQIPNSPLHF.

The chain uses TRBV5-6 and TRBJ1-5; no clear D. V lost 0 bases to trimming and J lost 1 base, with 5 bases between them. CDR1 is SGHDT and CDR2 is YYEEEE in the germline V gene. There are 14 residues in the CDR3. Written as DNA, the CDR3 is TGTGCCAGCAGCTTGGTATCGAGCAATCAGCCCCAGCATTTT. This sequence encodes CASSLVSSNQPQHF.

The chain joins TRBV30 to TRBJ2-7; D may correspond to TRBD1 or TRBD2 (5 bases each). The V end was cut by 0 bases, the J end by 4 bases, with 10 bases between. Germline V lookup: CDR1 GTSNPN, CDR2 SVGIG (reference sequence). The CDR3 is made up of 13 amino acids. The CDR3 DNA reads TGTGCCTGGAGTGTACTAGACAGATACGAGCAGTACTTC. It yields the protein CAWSVLDRYEQYF. Variable domain in full (rest from reference TRBV30 and TRBJ2-7): SQTIHQWPATLVQPVGSPLSLECTVEGTSNPNLYWYRQAAGRGLQLLFYSVGIGQISSEVPQNLSASRPQDRQFILSSKKLLLSDSGFYLCAWSVLDRYEQYFGPGTRLTVT.

This clonotype has only a few counts. The gene calls are TRBV19 and TRBJ1-1; 10 bases match TRBD1. Germline-derived CDR1 and CDR2 are LNHDA and SQIVND (reference sequence). The J segment lost 0 bases and the V segment lost 6 bases, leaving 13 bases of the junction unmatched. The CDR3 runs to 18 residues. The CDR3 is CASSRRDRGRSMNTEAFF. The CDR3 DNA reads as TGTGCCAGTAGCCGGAGGGACAGGGGAAGGTCCATGAACACTGAAGCTTTCTTT.

The chain is built from TRBV7-9 and TRBJ2-2; no definite D call. The germline V gene has CDR1 SEHNR and CDR2 FQNEAQ (reference sequence). Trimming cost V 5 bases and J 4 bases, with 11 bases left between them. The CDR3 contains 14 residues. Here the CDR3 DNA reads TGTGCCAGCAGCAAGTCTACAAGCACCGGGGAGCTGTTTTTT. This gives the protein CASSKSTSTGELFF.

A remark on this clonotype: No conserved phenylalanine or tryptophan is present at the end of the CDR3, so a read error is the likely explanation. The limits of the CDR3 on the DNA are not certain, so only TCRdb's listed CDR3 is given. The V call is TRBV4-2, the J call TRBJ1-1. From its first to its last residue, the CDR3 has 13 amino acids. The germline V gene has CDR1 LGHNA and CDR2 YNFKEQ. CDR3 sequence reads: CASSSGTDEHWAE.

This clonotype was seen only a few times. The chain carries TRBV29-1 and TRBJ2-7; 8 nucleotides agree with TRBD2. The CDR3 is made up of 15 amino acids. Germline CDR1 is SQVTM and CDR2 is ANQGSEA. The J segment lost 3 bases and the V segment lost 6 bases, leaving 13 bases of the junction unmatched. Written as DNA, the CDR3 is TGCAGCGTCACGACCTTAGCGGGGAACTTCTACGAGCAGTACTTC. Protein product: CSVTTLAGNFYEQYF.

This sequence joins TRBV19 and TRBJ2-4; D unclear. This CDR3 comprises 13 residues. The V and J ends lost 6 bases and 7 bases respectively, with 13 bases between them. Germline CDR1 is LNHDA and CDR2 is SQIVND (reference sequence). Here the CDR3 reads CASSEVARNIQYF. The CDR3 DNA reads TGTGCCAGTAGCGAGGTAGCCAGGAACATTCAGTACTTC.

This clonotype was counted at least ten times. As DNA, the CDR3 is TGTGCCAGCAGCCCTACCAGGGGTTCCACTGAAGCTTTCTTT. This gives the protein CASSPTRGSTEAFF. The chain uses TRBV7-6 and TRBJ1-1; a possible D gene is TRBD1 (6 bases). The CDR3 extends over 14 amino acids. The V gene lost 5 bases and the J gene lost 4 bases, with 14 bases spanning the gap. Germline V gene data show CDR1 as SGHVS and CDR2 as FNYEAQ.

The chain uses TRBV15 and TRBJ2-5, with 11 bases that match TRBD2. This CDR3 has 16 residues. Germline V gives CDR1 LNHNV, CDR2 YYDKDF (reference sequence). The V gene end was trimmed by 0 bases and the J gene end by 5 bases; junction bases not matched to a gene: 5. This chain's CDR3 is CATSRDLASGRETQYF. Written as DNA, the CDR3 is TGTGCCACCAGCAGAGATTTGGCTAGCGGGAGGGAGACCCAGTACTTC.

This chain links TRBV28 with TRBJ2-3; TRBD2 agrees at 12 bases. Germline trimming cut 4 bases from V and 1 base from J; bases unmatched to any gene: 12. Germline V gene sequence: CDR1 MDHEN, CDR2 SYDVKM. The CDR3 is 19 residues long. The DNA for the CDR3 is TGTGCCAGCAGTTCCCCGGGACTAGCGGGTGGTATGGGCACAGATACGCAGTATTTT. It codes for CASSSPGLAGGMGTDTQYF.

This clonotype was seen more than once but under ten times. CDR3: CSPDRQAGGPKNNEQFF. DNA for the CDR3: TGCAGCCCGGACCGTCAAGCGGGAGGGCCTAAGAACAATGAGCAGTTCTTC. This chain links TRBV29-1 with TRBJ2-1; TRBD2 agrees at 10 bases. The J segment lost 5 bases and the V segment lost 8 bases, leaving 18 bases of the junction unmatched. CDR1 is SQVTM and CDR2 is ANQGSEA in the germline V gene. The CDR3 is 17 amino acids.

In its sample, this clonotype was seen a few times. The J gene is TRBJ2-7, the V gene TRBV28; 8 nucleotides match TRBD2. The CDR3 has 16 residues. With V trimmed by 2 bases and J by 0 bases, 6 bases remained unmatched. The germline V gene encodes CDR1 MDHEN and CDR2 SYDVKM. For the CDR3, the DNA is TGTGCCAGCAGTTTACCGGGACTAGGGAGCTCCTACGAGCAGTACTTC. Translating it yields CASSLPGLGSSYEQYF.

CDR3 nucleotides: TGTGCCAGCAGCCAGCGGACAGCCCCGGCTAGCGGGGATTTGTACCAAGAGACCCAGTACTTC. Translating it yields CASSQRTAPASGDLYQETQYF. The gene calls are TRBV7-9 and TRBJ2-5; 9 positions agree with TRBD2. Germline V gene sequence: CDR1 SEHNR, CDR2 FQNEAQ (reference sequence). V gave up 5 bases and J gave up 0 bases; unmatched junction bases: 22. CDR3 length: 21 residues.